This T cell receptor beta chain was found in a study of Graves' ophthalmopathy and Graves' hyperthyroidism. The CDR3 extends over 11 amino acids. Trimming pared 2 bases from V and 10 bases from J, leaving 10 bases between. CDR1 and CDR2 (germline): SQVTM, ANQGSEA. There are many counts of this clonotype. The authors amplified TCR beta CDR3 regions, and they did so from RNA transcripts for repertoire sequencing. First-round RT-PCR employed HTBI primers, with a second-round multiplex PCR after it. One entry per CDR3 protein, called by TCRdb with MiXCR from the multiplex PCR reads. The table has 660,000 or so distinct CDR3 sequences, roughly 41% seen once.

V gene TRBV29-1 combines with J gene TRBJ2-3, with D perhaps TRBD2 (6 bases). The sample was peripheral blood. The sequence was collected from an adult man with Graves' ophthalmopathy. The CDR3 region is CSVERLEAQYF. CDR3 DNA sequence: TGCAGCGTTGAACGACTAGAGGCGCAGTATTTT.